Listed here are 6 T cell receptor beta chains from one sample, sequenced in a study of T cell repertoires in cytomegalovirus infection. No antigen has been identified for these receptors. TCRdb ran MiXCR on the reads and lists one entry per CDR3 protein. Among approximately 30,000 distinct CDR3 sequences listed, under 20% were seen once. The sample here was CD8+ T cells from cultured PBMCs, taken from culture after CMV antigen stimulation. These receptors originate from a human donor in good health (CMV status not recorded). Some clones in this sample may be carry-over from other donors' samples.

In its sample, this clonotype was seen many times. The gene calls are TRBV12-3 or TRBV12-4 and TRBJ2-3; 9 bases line up with TRBD2. This CDR3 spans 16 amino acids. The V and J ends lost 5 bases and 4 bases, in that order; junction bases with no gene match: 10. The CDR3 bases are TGTGCCAGCAGTCCCGCGGGGGGGGCCCGAGCAGATACGCAGTATTTT. Its protein product is CASSPAGGARADTQYF.

Only a few counts were recorded for this clonotype. This chain connects TRBV28 to TRBJ2-7, with 14 nucleotides matching TRBD2. The J segment lost 5 bases and the V segment lost 6 bases, leaving 9 bases of the junction unmatched. CDR3 length equals 16 residues. Germline lookup yields CDR1 MDHEN and CDR2 SYDVKM. CDR3 loop: CASSVWGTSGSNEQYF. The CDR3 DNA is TGTGCCAGCAGCGTCTGGGGGACTAGCGGGAGCAACGAGCAGTACTTC.

The chain uses TRBV7-8 and TRBJ2-7; 8 bases fit TRBD2. Germline V gene lookup returns CDR1 SGHVS and CDR2 FQNEAQ. V lost 1 base and J lost 3; bases outside the gene matches: 5. The CDR3 runs to 15 residues. Written as DNA, the CDR3 is TGTGCCAGCAGCTTAGAACTAGCGGTCCACTACGAGCAGTACTTC. It yields the protein CASSLELAVHYEQYF.

This clonotype showed up just a few times. The rearrangement uses TRBV10-3 and TRBJ2-1, with D possibly being TRBD1 (6 bases). V dropped 3 bases and J dropped 7 bases, with 25 bases sitting between them. In germline, CDR1 is ENHRY, CDR2 SYGVKD. The CDR3 loop spans 18 amino acids. CDR3 in DNA: TGTGCCATCAGTGAAAGGGGATTTACAGGGTCTGTTTCGAATGAGCAGTTCTTC. Encoded protein: CAISERGFTGSVSNEQFF.

The rearrangement uses TRBV12-3 or TRBV12-4 and TRBJ1-1, with D tentatively TRBD1 (5 bases). Trimming removed 6 bases at V and 5 bases at J, with 16 bases between. This CDR3 has 14 amino acids. This chain's CDR3 is CASRGGSLATEAFF. As DNA, the CDR3 is TGTGCCAGCAGGGGGGGGTCCCTGGCGACTGAAGCTTTCTTT.

This clonotype showed up many times. The rearrangement links TRBV7-2 to TRBJ2-5; TRBD1 aligns across 7 bases. This CDR3 region has 13 residues. V shed 5 bases, J shed 4 bases, and the junction held 4 bases outside the gene matches. From germline, CDR1 is SGHTA and CDR2 FQGNSA. The CDR3 DNA reads TGTGCCAGCAGCCATAACAGGGGAGAGACCCAGTACTTC. It yields the protein CASSHNRGETQYF.